This T cell receptor (beta chain) was sequenced during a study of shared clonotypes between healthy human individuals. Study-level results: Larger estimated richness was generally seen in naive subsets than in memory subsets.

The data were produced by immunoSEQ multiplex PCR, yet TCRdb's version contains in-frame clones alone and is incomplete. The sample has about 1.1 million clones, approximately 80% seen once. With regard to this clone: What it binds is unknown.

Trimming pared 6 bases from V and 4 bases from J, leaving 13 bases between. This CDR3 is built from 14 residues. Germline V gene lookup returns CDR1 MNHEY and CDR2 SMNVEV (reference sequence). The clonotype originates from a man younger than 30 in good health. Some clones in this sample may be carry-over from other donors' samples. The sample was memory CD4+ T cells from PBMCs. As for subset: CD45RA-negative fraction. J is TRBJ1-3 and V is TRBV27, with D perhaps TRBD1 (5 bases). CDR3 in DNA: TGTGCCAGCAGCACAACTGGACACGGAAACACCATATATTTT. This encodes CASSTTGHGNTIYF.